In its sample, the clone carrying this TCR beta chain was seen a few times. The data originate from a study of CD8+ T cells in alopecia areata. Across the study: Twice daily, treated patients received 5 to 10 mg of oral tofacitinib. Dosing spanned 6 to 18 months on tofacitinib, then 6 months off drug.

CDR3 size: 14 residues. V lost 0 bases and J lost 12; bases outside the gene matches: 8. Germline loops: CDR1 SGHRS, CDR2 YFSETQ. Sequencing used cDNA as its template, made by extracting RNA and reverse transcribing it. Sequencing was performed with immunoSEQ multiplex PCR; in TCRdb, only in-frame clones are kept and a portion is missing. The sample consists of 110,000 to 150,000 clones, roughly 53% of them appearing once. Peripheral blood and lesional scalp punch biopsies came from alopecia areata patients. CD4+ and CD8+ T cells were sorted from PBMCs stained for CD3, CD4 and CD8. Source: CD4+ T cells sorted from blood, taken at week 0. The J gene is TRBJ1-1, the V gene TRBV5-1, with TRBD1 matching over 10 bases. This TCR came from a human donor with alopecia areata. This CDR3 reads CASSLGQGAKNTFF. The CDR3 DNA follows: TGCGCCAGCAGCTTGGGACAGGGGGCTAAGAATACTTTCTTT.